This TCR beta chain was observed in a study of cytomegalovirus exposure and HLA in healthy donors. Study-wide results and limits: In vitro work confirmed that a few CMV-associated chains recognize CMV antigens.

This clone has just one count. What it binds is unknown. The donors were part of the validation cohort, which consisted of roughly 110 subjects and was separate from the first cohort of hundreds of subjects. Germline V gene data show CDR1 as SEHNR and CDR2 as FQNEAQ (reference sequence). The CDR3 extends over 15 amino acids. Trimming cost V 4 bases and J 3 bases, with 12 bases left between them. Profiled with immunoSEQ multiplex PCR; TCRdb holds only in-frame clones, not every one. Of around 150,000 clones in the sample, 91% are singletons; the top ten hold 3% to 3.5%. The sample was PBMCs. This sequence originates from a woman aged 18 to 35 in good health and CMV-seropositive. The chain links TRBV7-9 to TRBJ1-4; D possibly corresponds to TRBD1 (5 bases). For the CDR3, the DNA is TGTGCCAGCAGCTCCCGGGGGTCAGCTAATGAAAAACTGTTTTTT. Translated: CASSSRGSANEKLFF.